These T cell receptor beta chains were read from a single sample in a study of blood T cell repertoires in COVID-19. Profiled with immunoSEQ multiplex PCR; TCRdb holds only in-frame clones, not every one. Among tens of thousands of clones listed, less than 80% were seen once. The sample consisted of peripheral blood. Receptors were obtained from a man aged 55 to 70 with active or convalescent COVID-19. CDR3s include the opening cysteine and the closing phenylalanine or tryptophan. D genes are given only for firm matches. Only part of the rows carry a size: once, few, many, or a class if the clone is expanded.

CDR3: CASSLGQGFTEAFF
DNA: TGCGCCAGCAGCTTGGGGCAGGGCTTCACTGAAGCTTTCTTT
V: TRBV5-1
D: -
size: -
J: TRBJ1-1

CDR3: CASSPSYSNQPQHF
DNA: TGTGCCAGCAGCCCGAGTTATAGCAATCAGCCCCAGCATTTT
V: TRBV7-9
D: -
size: -
J: TRBJ1-5

CDR3: CAISRDRVDYGYTF
DNA: TGTGCCATCAGTCGGGACAGGGTTGACTATGGCTACACCTTC
V: TRBV10-3
D: TRBD1
size: -
J: TRBJ1-2

CDR3: CASSRSGGTEAFF
DNA: TGTGCCAGCAGCCGGTCGGGGGGTACTGAAGCTTTCTTT
V: TRBV6-5
D: -
size: once
J: TRBJ1-1

CDR3: CASSDDRSAGNTIYF
DNA: TGTGCCAGCTCAGACGACAGGAGTGCTGGAAACACCATATATTTT
V: TRBV18
D: -
size: -
J: TRBJ1-3

CDR3: CASSEGQVYGYTF
DNA: TGCGCCAGCAGCGAGGGACAGGTCTATGGCTACACCTTC
V: TRBV5-1
D: TRBD1
size: once
J: TRBJ1-2

CDR3: CASSSTPGTGDEKLFF
DNA: TGTGCCAGCAGCTCAACCCCCGGGACAGGGGATGAAAAACTGTTTTTT
V: TRBV7-9
D: TRBD1
size: -
J: TRBJ1-4

CDR3: CASSGQGNTDTQYF
DNA: TGCGCCAGCAGCGGACAGGGCAACACAGATACGCAGTATTTT
V: TRBV5-1
D: TRBD1
size: -
J: TRBJ2-3

CDR3: CASSLGLAGVWEQYF
DNA: TGTGCCAGCAGCTTGGGACTAGCGGGGGTATGGGAGCAGTACTTC
V: TRBV5-6
D: TRBD2
size: -
J: TRBJ2-7

CDR3: CASSRGQVDEQYF
DNA: TGTGCCAGCAGCCGAGGACAGGTTGACGAGCAGTACTTC
V: TRBV7-9
D: TRBD1
size: once
J: TRBJ2-7

CDR3: CASRSGLAGGPNEQFF
DNA: TGTGCCAGCAGGTCGGGACTAGCGGGGGGACCTAATGAGCAGTTCTTC
V: TRBV7-9
D: TRBD2
size: -
J: TRBJ2-1

CDR3: CASSNPGSTNYGYTF
DNA: TGTGCCAGCTCGAATCCGGGGTCTACTAACTATGGCTACACCTTC
V: TRBV18
D: -
size: -
J: TRBJ1-2

CDR3: CASGPGQGSHEQYF
DNA: TGTGCCAGCGGCCCGGGACAGGGGTCCCACGAGCAGTACTTC
V: TRBV7-9
D: TRBD1
size: -
J: TRBJ2-7

CDR3: CASSRQGVGELFF
DNA: TGTGCCAGCAGCCGACAGGGGGTCGGGGAGCTGTTTTTT
V: TRBV2
D: TRBD1
size: few
J: TRBJ2-2

CDR3: CASSADRGGYGYTF
DNA: TGTGCCAGCTCCGCCGACCGGGGTGGCTATGGCTACACCTTC
V: TRBV18
D: -
size: -
J: TRBJ1-2

CDR3: CAISEDRGNTEAFF
DNA: TGTGCCATCAGTGAGGACAGGGGAAACACTGAAGCTTTCTTT
V: TRBV10-3
D: TRBD1
size: -
J: TRBJ1-1

CDR3: CASSPGLTGDEQFF
DNA: TGTGCCAGCTCACCAGGACTGACGGGGGATGAGCAGTTCTTC
V: TRBV18
D: -
size: -
J: TRBJ2-1

CDR3: CASRDLTDRGDQPQHF
DNA: TGTGCCAGCAGAGACTTGACCGACCGTGGCGATCAGCCCCAGCATTTT
V: TRBV6-6
D: -
size: few
J: TRBJ1-5

CDR3: CASRYRGQSTDTQYF
DNA: TGTGCCAGCAGGTACCGGGGACAGAGCACAGATACGCAGTATTTT
V: TRBV5-6
D: TRBD1
size: -
J: TRBJ2-3

CDR3: CASSEAGQGAYVFYGYTF
DNA: TGTGCCAGCAGTGAAGCGGGACAGGGGGCGTACGTTTTCTATGGCTACACCTTC
V: TRBV6-1
D: TRBD1
size: -
J: TRBJ1-2

CDR3: CASTLGGQGGEQYF
DNA: TGTGCCAGCACCCTCGGGGGACAGGGTGGTGAGCAGTACTTC
V: TRBV28
D: TRBD1
size: once
J: TRBJ2-7

CDR3: CASRSRTGRTNEQYF
DNA: TGCGCCAGCAGATCCAGGACAGGGAGGACGAACGAGCAGTACTTC
V: TRBV10-2
D: TRBD1
size: -
J: TRBJ2-7

CDR3: CAISAWDTGGARNTEAFF
DNA: TGTGCCATCAGTGCTTGGGACACAGGGGGCGCCCGGAACACTGAAGCTTTCTTT
V: TRBV10-3
D: TRBD1
size: -
J: TRBJ1-1

CDR3: CASSRPWGQDTGELFF
DNA: TGTGCCAGTAGCCGCCCATGGGGACAGGATACCGGGGAGCTGTTTTTT
V: TRBV19
D: TRBD1
size: -
J: TRBJ2-2

CDR3: CATSDTAGGSYNEQFF
DNA: TGTGCCACCAGTGATACAGCGGGGGGCTCCTACAATGAGCAGTTCTTC
V: TRBV24-1
D: TRBD2
size: once
J: TRBJ2-1

CDR3: CASSSGTGKDEQYF
DNA: TGTGCCAGCAGCTCCGGGACAGGGAAGGACGAGCAGTACTTC
V: TRBV7-9
D: TRBD1
size: -
J: TRBJ2-7

CDR3: CASSQDRLAGTGELFF
DNA: TGCGCCAGCAGCCAAGATCGACTAGCGGGTACCGGGGAGCTGTTTTTT
V: TRBV4-1
D: TRBD2
size: -
J: TRBJ2-2

CDR3: CATTSVAPSTDTQYF
DNA: TGTGCCACCACCTCCGTGGCCCCTAGCACAGATACGCAGTATTTT
V: TRBV5-4
D: -
size: -
J: TRBJ2-3

CDR3: CASSQDERELFF
DNA: TGCGCCAGCAGCCAGGATGAGAGGGAACTGTTTTTT
V: TRBV4-1
D: -
size: -
J: TRBJ1-4

CDR3: CASSRSGSSYEQYF
DNA: TGTGCCAGTAGTCGTAGCGGGAGCTCCTACGAGCAGTACTTC
V: TRBV19
D: TRBD2
size: -
J: TRBJ2-7

CDR3: CASSPSGVRTDTQYF
DNA: TGTGCCAGCAGCCCTAGCGGGGTAAGGACAGATACGCAGTATTTT
V: TRBV9
D: TRBD2
size: -
J: TRBJ2-3

CDR3: CAWRTGSSGNTIYF
DNA: TGTGCCTGGAGAACGGGGAGCTCTGGAAACACCATATATTTT
V: TRBV30
D: -
size: -
J: TRBJ1-3

CDR3: CASSLRQTERQYF
DNA: TGTGCCAGCAGTCTCCGACAGACCGAACGGCAGTACTTC
V: TRBV6-5
D: -
size: -
J: TRBJ2-7

CDR3: CASSRSTAGTEAFF
DNA: TGTGCCAGCAGCCGTTCAACAGCGGGCACTGAAGCTTTCTTT
V: TRBV7-9
D: -
size: -
J: TRBJ1-1

CDR3: CASSINTGETEAFF
DNA: TGTGCCAGTAGTATAAACACAGGGGAAACTGAAGCTTTCTTT
V: TRBV19
D: TRBD1
size: -
J: TRBJ1-1

CDR3: CASSLAEGWNEQFF
DNA: TGTGCCAGCAGCTTAGCTGAGGGCTGGAATGAGCAGTTCTTC
V: TRBV7-3
D: -
size: medium-sized
J: TRBJ2-1

CDR3: CASRIQGNTEAFF
DNA: TGTGCCAGCAGAATACAGGGGAACACTGAAGCTTTCTTT
V: TRBV2
D: -
size: few
J: TRBJ1-1

CDR3: CAWSGDYNIQETQYF
DNA: TGTGCCTGGAGCGGGGACTACAACATACAAGAGACCCAGTACTTC
V: TRBV30
D: TRBD2
size: -
J: TRBJ2-5

CDR3: CASSRNRVNEQFF
DNA: TGTGCCAGCTCACGGAACAGGGTCAATGAGCAGTTCTTC
V: TRBV18
D: -
size: -
J: TRBJ2-1

CDR3: CASTTGGGYGYTF
DNA: TGTGCCAGCACCACTGGAGGTGGCTATGGCTACACCTTC
V: TRBV5-5
D: -
size: -
J: TRBJ1-2

CDR3: CASSLAGGLNEKLFF
DNA: TGTGCCAGCAGCTTAGCAGGGGGCCTTAATGAAAAACTGTTTTTT
V: TRBV7-6
D: TRBD1
size: -
J: TRBJ1-4